These 27 T cell receptor beta chains were all obtained from the same sample, sequenced in a study of OX40 agonist ivuxolimab in advanced cancers. Sequencing used immunoSEQ multiplex PCR; TCRdb keeps in-frame clones, though not all of them. The table shows tens of thousands of clones, with 90% to 95% occurring only once. Sequencing was performed on CD4+ or CD8+ T cells sorted from blood, taken in a trial of the OX40 agonist ivuxolimab. The source of these receptors is an adult with an advanced solid tumor such as melanoma, head and neck, liver or kidney cancer.

The chain couples TRBV28 to TRBJ2-5, with D perhaps being TRBD1 or TRBD2 (5 bases each). CDR3 size: 15 residues. V lost 6 bases to trimming and J lost 7 bases, with 21 bases between them. In germline, CDR1 is MDHEN, CDR2 SYDVKM. In DNA form, the CDR3 reads TGTGCCAGCAGCCGCGCCGGAGAACGGGACGGGACCCAGTACTTC. Translating it yields CASSRAGERDGTQYF.

The CDR3 here is CASSGAGYSGNTIYF. The CDR3 DNA follows: TGTGCCAGCAGTGGGGCCGGGTACTCTGGAAACACCATATATTTT. The chain uses TRBV6-1 and TRBJ1-3; D is uncertain. Trimming took 4 bases from V and 0 from J, leaving 10 bases between them. The CDR3 consists of 15 residues. Germline-derived CDR1 and CDR2 are MNHNS and SASEGT.

The V and J genes are TRBV4-3 and TRBJ2-7, with D possibly being TRBD2 (5 bases). Germline loops: CDR1 LGHNA, CDR2 YSLEER. This CDR3 has 17 amino acids. V dropped 3 bases and J dropped 5 bases, with 23 bases sitting between them. The CDR3 sequence is CASSQGPGSPKADEQYF. In DNA, the CDR3 is TGCGCCAGCAGCCAGGGCCCTGGATCACCAAAAGCGGACGAGCAGTACTTC.

This chain links TRBV28 with TRBJ2-1; TRBD2 matches 10 bases. Germline CDR1 reads MDHEN; CDR2 reads SYDVKM. The CDR3 is made up of 16 amino acids. The trim removed 6 bases at V and 3 bases at J, leaving 8 bases unmatched. The DNA of the CDR3 is TGTGCCAGCAGATCACTAGCGGGAACCTTCTACAATGAGCAGTTCTTC. It specifies CASRSLAGTFYNEQFF.

This chain joins TRBV28 and TRBJ1-1, with TRBD1 as a possible D gene (5 bases). The CDR3 has 11 residues. The V gene's germline CDR1 is MDHEN and CDR2 SYDVKM. Trimming shortened V by 10 bases and J by 2 bases, and 8 bases separated the two germline ends. CDR3 DNA: TGTGCCATCCAGGGAAACACTGAAGCTTTCTTT. Its translation is CAIQGNTEAFF.

The chain uses TRBV28 and TRBJ2-5; the match to TRBD2 covers 8 bases. CDR1 and CDR2 (germline): MDHEN, SYDVKM. This CDR3 has 15 residues. Trimming at V came to 5 bases and at J to 12 bases, leaving 17 bases not matched to a gene. The CDR3: CASSPVGAGGRGEYF. CDR3 coding DNA: TGTGCCAGCAGTCCTGTTGGGGCGGGAGGCCGGGGAGAGTACTTC.

The V call is TRBV2, the J call TRBJ1-5; TRBD1 agrees at 7 bases. Germline-derived CDR1 and CDR2 are SNHLY and FYNNEI. The V segment lost 6 bases and the J segment 4 bases; nucleotides outside the gene matches: 3. The CDR3 is 13 residues long. The CDR3 is CASRDRSNQPQHF. DNA of the CDR3: TGTGCCAGCAGGGACAGGAGTAATCAGCCCCAGCATTTT.

The chain combines TRBV7-6 with TRBJ2-3; no clear D gene. The CDR3 has 13 residues. Germline CDR1 reads SGHVS; CDR2 reads FNYEAQ. The V and J ends lost 1 base and 6 bases respectively, with 8 bases between them. CDR3 sequence: CASSLGFLDTQYF. In nucleotides, the CDR3 is TGTGCCAGCAGCTTAGGTTTTTTGGATACGCAGTATTTT. Supplemented by reference TRBV7-6 and TRBJ2-3, the full variable domain reads GAGVSQSPRYKVTKRGQDVALRCDPISGHVSLYWYRQALGQGPEFLTYFNYEAQQDKSGLPNDRFSAERPEGSISTLTIQRTEQRDSAMYRCASSLGFLDTQYFGPGTRLTVL.

The genes are TRBV10-3 and TRBJ2-3, with D perhaps matching TRBD2 (5 bases). V was trimmed by 2 bases and J by 4 bases, leaving 16 bases between them. The CDR3 is made up of 16 amino acids. Germline CDR1 reads ENHRY; CDR2 reads SYGVKD. The CDR3 spells CAISELERGISDTQYF. For the CDR3, the DNA is TGTGCCATCAGTGAGCTCGAGAGAGGGATTTCAGATACGCAGTATTTT.

This chain links TRBV10-3 with TRBJ2-7; D unclear. The CDR3 totals 12 residues. Germline loops: CDR1 ENHRY, CDR2 SYGVKD. V lost 2 bases and J lost 3, with 5 bases in between. CDR3 nucleotide sequence: TGTGCCATCAGTGAGCAGCACTACGAGCAGTACTTC. It yields the protein CAISEQHYEQYF.

V usage is TRBV6-5 and J usage is TRBJ2-7; 8 bases map to TRBD1. This CDR3 comprises 16 residues. The J segment lost 3 bases and the V segment lost 0 bases, leaving 7 bases of the junction unmatched. Germline values: CDR1 MNHEY, CDR2 SVGAGI. The CDR3 protein is CASSYSKTGAVYEQYF. CDR3 DNA: TGTGCCAGCAGTTACTCCAAGACAGGGGCCGTCTACGAGCAGTACTTC.

This clone turned up a few times. V gene TRBV5-4 combines with J gene TRBJ2-2; the D is unclear. The CDR3 extends over 11 amino acids. Trimming stripped 0 bases from V and 6 bases from J, with 0 bases between. Germline loops: CDR1 SGHNT, CDR2 YYREEE (reference sequence). The CDR3 loop is CASSLAGELFF. DNA of the CDR3: TGTGCCAGCAGCTTGGCCGGGGAGCTGTTTTTT.

The chain has TRBV7-8 and TRBJ2-1; 12 nucleotides line up with TRBD2. The germline V gene encodes CDR1 SGHVS and CDR2 FQNEAQ. V lost 5 bases and J lost 7; bases outside the gene matches: 9. This CDR3 spans 16 amino acids. The CDR3 is CASSKTSGRPWNEQFF. DNA for the CDR3: TGTGCCAGCAGCAAAACTAGCGGGAGGCCCTGGAATGAGCAGTTCTTC. Full variable domain (remainder filled in from reference TRBV7-8 and TRBJ2-1): GAGVSQSPRYKVAKRGQDVALRCDPISGHVSLFWYQQALGQGPEFLTYFQNEAQLDKSGLPSDRFFAERPEGSVSTLKIQRTQQEDSAVYLCASSKTSGRPWNEQFFGPGTRLTVL.

Comment on this clone: Other DNA sequences in this sample translate to the same CDR3. The chain links TRBV27 to TRBJ2-7; D is undetermined. Deletions cut 4 bases from V and 2 bases from J, with 3 bases between. Germline V lookup: CDR1 MNHEY, CDR2 SMNVEV (reference sequence). The CDR3 totals 11 residues. CDR3 amino acids: CASSSAYEQYF. CDR3 nucleotides: TGTGCCAGCAGTTCAGCCTACGAGCAGTACTTC.

The chain recombines TRBV7-3 with TRBJ2-1; 11 bases are a match to TRBD2. This CDR3 has 15 residues. Germline lookup yields CDR1 SGHTA and CDR2 FQGTGA. V lost 4 bases, J lost 5 bases, and 4 bases stayed unmatched. CDR3 in amino acids: CASSSTGLADNEQFF. CDR3 coding DNA: TGTGCCAGCAGCTCAACGGGACTAGCGGACAATGAGCAGTTCTTC.

This clone has only one observation. As DNA, the CDR3 is TGCGCCAGCAGTGAGTCAGGATGTCCCATGTACGAGCAGTACTTC. Its protein product is CASSESGCPMYEQYF. This rearrangement joins TRBV10-1 to TRBJ2-7; D is undetermined. Germline assignment: CDR1 WNHNN and CDR2 SYGVQD (reference sequence). Trimming removed 0 bases at V and 4 bases at J, with 13 bases between. The CDR3 is 15 residues long.

Only one count was recorded for this clone. V and J are TRBV29-1 and TRBJ2-7, with 10 bases identical to TRBD2. The CDR3 is 15 amino acids. Germline V gives CDR1 SQVTM, CDR2 ANQGSEA. With 4 bases clipped from V and 6 bases from J, the junction kept 12 bases outside the gene matches. CDR3 in amino acids: CSVVPLAGGSGEQYF. The CDR3 DNA is TGCAGCGTTGTGCCCTTAGCGGGAGGTTCGGGCGAGCAGTACTTC.

The genes are TRBV29-1 and TRBJ2-5; 9 nucleotides align to TRBD2. The CDR3 runs to 12 residues. The V and J ends lost 2 bases and 9 bases, in that order; junction bases with no gene match: 4. Per the germline V gene, CDR1 is SQVTM and CDR2 is ANQGSEA. CDR3 loop: CSVELAGVAQYF. As DNA, the CDR3 is TGCAGCGTTGAATTAGCGGGAGTGGCCCAGTACTTC. Combining the CDR3 with reference TRBV29-1 and TRBJ2-5 gives the whole variable domain SAVISQKPSRDICQRGTSLTIQCQVDSQVTMMFWYRQQPGQSLTLIATANQGSEATYESGFVIDKFPISRPNLTFSTLTVSNMSPEDSSIYLCSVELAGVAQYFGPGTRLLVL.

The J gene is TRBJ1-2, the V gene TRBV19; D call uncertain. The ends were cut back, 0 bases at V and 8 bases at J, with 10 bases in the middle. CDR1 is LNHDA and CDR2 is SQIVND in the germline V gene (reference sequence). CDR3 length: 13 amino acids. The CDR3 reads CASSIEQAAGYTF. In DNA, the CDR3 is TGTGCCAGTAGTATAGAGCAGGCGGCGGGCTACACCTTC.

The chain joins TRBV28 to TRBJ2-1; D remains ambiguous. This CDR3 comprises 16 residues. The V gene's germline CDR1 is MDHEN and CDR2 SYDVKM. V was pared by 8 bases and J by 4 bases, with 21 bases between. CDR3 residues: CASGPTSPSRYNEQFF. The CDR3, as DNA: TGTGCCAGCGGACCTACATCTCCCTCTCGGTACAATGAGCAGTTCTTC.

Only one count was recorded for this clone. The V and J genes are TRBV6-5 and TRBJ2-3, with unresolved D. Trimming took 6 bases from V and 1 from J, leaving 11 bases between them. Germline CDR1 and CDR2: MNHEY and SVGAGI. The CDR3 covers 14 residues. The CDR3 bases are TGTGCCAGCAGGCAAGGCGCAGGCACAGATACGCAGTATTTT. Translation gives CASRQGAGTDTQYF.

The chain joins TRBV28 to TRBJ1-4, with D possibly matching TRBD1 (6 bases). The V gene lost 3 bases and the J gene lost 1 base, with 12 bases spanning the gap. The CDR3 is made up of 16 amino acids. CDR1 is MDHEN and CDR2 is SYDVKM in the germline V gene. CDR3 DNA sequence: TGTGCCAGCAGTTTGCTGGGGGCCCTAACTAATGAAAAACTGTTTTTT. Protein: CASSLLGALTNEKLFF.

The CDR3 DNA is TGTGCCAGCAGCTTAGAGGGGGGGAGGTTCGATGGCTACACCTTC. Translating it yields CASSLEGGRFDGYTF. This chain joins TRBV11-3 and TRBJ1-2, with a weak D call TRBD1 (5 bases). Germline CDR1 SGHNT, CDR2 YENEEA. V dropped 0 bases and J dropped 6 bases, with 14 bases sitting between them. CDR3 length equals 15 residues.

In this sample, this clone turned up a few times. The rearrangement uses TRBV29-1 and TRBJ1-1; D is ambiguous. Germline lookup yields CDR1 SQVTM and CDR2 ANQGSEA. The CDR3 has 12 residues. Deletions cut 4 bases from V and 0 bases from J, with 6 bases between. The CDR3 nucleotides are TGCAGCGTTGTGCACTTGAACACTGAAGCTTTCTTT. It yields the protein CSVVHLNTEAFF.

V gene TRBV2 combines with J gene TRBJ2-5, with a possible D match to TRBD2 (5 bases). Germline CDR1 SNHLY, CDR2 FYNNEI. V was clipped by 6 bases and J by 5 bases, with 19 bases between them. This CDR3 spans 15 amino acids. The CDR3 nucleotides read TGTGCCAGCAGGCTAGAAGAGGGTTTCGGCGAGACCCAGTACTTC. Translation gives CASRLEEGFGETQYF.

The V and J genes are TRBV5-1 and TRBJ2-7, with unresolved D. The germline gives CDR1 SGHRS, CDR2 YFSETQ. The germline V and J ends were trimmed by 0 bases and 5 bases, with 6 bases remaining between them. The CDR3 consists of 12 residues. The CDR3 loop is CASSLGQHEQYF. The CDR3 coding sequence is TGCGCCAGCAGCTTGGGTCAGCACGAGCAGTACTTC.

J is TRBJ2-7 and V is TRBV7-2; 7 bases match TRBD1. CDR1 and CDR2 from the germline V gene are SGHTA and FQGNSA. This CDR3 is built from 14 residues. The ends lost 5 bases at V and 7 bases at J; junction bases unmatched: 11. The CDR3 bases are TGTGCCAGCAGCCCGGGGACAGTTTCTTGGGAGCAGTACTTC. Amino acids: CASSPGTVSWEQYF.